This TCR beta chain was documented in a study of blood T cell repertoires in COVID-19. Profiling relied on immunoSEQ multiplex PCR, and the TCRdb table lists in-frame clones only, not all of them. Of about 82,000 clones in the sample, 83% were seen once. The germline V gene has CDR1 SGHDT and CDR2 YYEEEE. CDR3 size: 18 residues. V shed 4 bases and J 2 bases; nucleotides not matched to a gene: 16. The rearrangement joins TRBV5-6 to TRBJ1-1; 8 nucleotides agree with TRBD1. Material for sequencing was peripheral blood. This TCR came from a woman aged 55 to 70 with acute or convalescent COVID-19. The CDR3 nucleotides read TGTGCCAGCAGCCCTGATCGGAGCAGGGGGCTTAGAAACACTGAAGCTTTCTTT. It yields the protein CASSPDRSRGLRNTEAFF.